Listed below are T cell receptor beta chains from one sample, sequenced in a study of T cells in Graves' hyperthyroidism and ophthalmopathy. TCRdb fed the multiplex PCR reads into MiXCR, producing one record per CDR3 protein. There are around 540,000 distinct CDR3 sequences in the sample; about 45% occur only once, and 8.2% lies in the top ten. The material sequenced was peripheral blood or thyroid tissue (not recorded which). Source of these receptors: a woman between 18 and 29 years old with Graves' hyperthyroidism. Each CDR3 is given with its conserved first and last residue. A D gene is named only where the DNA matches it firmly. Clone size, where shown, is once, few, many, or a class for clones that have expanded.

J gene: TRBJ2-6; clone size: NA; V gene: TRBV29-1; D gene: NA; CDR3 protein: CSSEGAGANVLTF; CDR3 DNA: TGCAGCAGTGAGGGGGCTGGGGCCAACGTCCTGACTTTC
J gene: TRBJ2-7; clone size: NA; V gene: TRBV7-9; D gene: TRBD1; CDR3 protein: CASSQGTGAPYEQYF; CDR3 DNA: TGTGCCAGCAGCCAGGGGACAGGGGCTCCCTACGAGCAGTACTTC
J gene: TRBJ2-7; clone size: many; V gene: TRBV7-8; D gene: NA; CDR3 protein: CASSPAGVASGEQYF; CDR3 DNA: TGTGCCAGCAGCCCCGCCGGAGTAGCTTCGGGCGAGCAGTACTTC
J gene: TRBJ2-5; clone size: few; V gene: TRBV20-1; D gene: NA; CDR3 protein: CSHRDWEQETQYF; CDR3 DNA: TGCAGCCACCGGGACTGGGAGCAAGAGACCCAGTACTTC
J gene: TRBJ2-2; clone size: NA; V gene: TRBV29-1; D gene: NA; CDR3 protein: CSGIGTGELFF; CDR3 DNA: TGCAGCGGGATTGGCACCGGGGAGCTGTTTTTT
J gene: TRBJ1-4; clone size: NA; V gene: TRBV20-1; D gene: NA; CDR3 protein: CSAVTEKLFF; CDR3 DNA: TGCAGTGCTGTAACTGAAAAACTGTTTTTT
J gene: TRBJ1-2; clone size: NA; V gene: TRBV7-2; D gene: NA; CDR3 protein: CASSLLWPASNYGYTF; CDR3 DNA: TGTGCCAGCAGCTTACTTTGGCCGGCGTCCAACTATGGCTACACCTTC
J gene: TRBJ2-5; clone size: NA; V gene: TRBV9; D gene: TRBD2; CDR3 protein: CASGGTSRETQYF; CDR3 DNA: TGTGCCTCCGGCGGGACTAGCCGTGAGACCCAGTACTTC
J gene: TRBJ1-5; clone size: NA; V gene: TRBV5-1; D gene: TRBD1; CDR3 protein: CASSLVRDRGQPQHF; CDR3 DNA: TGCGCCAGCAGCTTGGTAAGGGACAGGGGGCAGCCCCAGCATTTT
J gene: TRBJ1-6; clone size: NA; V gene: TRBV25-1; D gene: NA; CDR3 protein: CASSDPWGRGNSPLHF; CDR3 DNA: TGTGCCAGCAGTGATCCGTGGGGCAGGGGCAATTCACCCCTCCACTTT
J gene: TRBJ2-5; clone size: many; V gene: TRBV29-1; D gene: TRBD1; CDR3 protein: CSVESGAGTGAGETQYF; CDR3 DNA: TGCAGCGTTGAATCGGGCGCCGGGACAGGGGCAGGGGAGACCCAGTACTTC
J gene: TRBJ1-2; clone size: few; V gene: TRBV7-9; D gene: NA; CDR3 protein: CASSLANRPISNYGYTF; CDR3 DNA: TGTGCCAGCAGCTTGGCCAACAGGCCCATATCTAACTATGGCTACACCTTC
J gene: TRBJ1-4; clone size: NA; V gene: TRBV29-1; D gene: NA; CDR3 protein: CSVSEGTGEKLFF; CDR3 DNA: TGCAGCGTATCGGAGGGGACCGGTGAAAAACTGTTTTTT
J gene: TRBJ1-1; clone size: NA; V gene: TRBV20-1; D gene: NA; CDR3 protein: CSARATGRRMNTEAFF; CDR3 DNA: TGCAGTGCTAGGGCCACAGGGCGGCGTATGAACACTGAAGCTTTCTTT
J gene: TRBJ2-5; clone size: many; V gene: TRBV10-3; D gene: TRBD2; CDR3 protein: CAISNSGTSGRETQYF; CDR3 DNA: TGTGCCATCAGTAATTCGGGGACTAGCGGGAGAGAGACCCAGTACTTC
J gene: TRBJ2-7; clone size: NA; V gene: TRBV24-1; D gene: NA; CDR3 protein: CATSDPSNSEQYF; CDR3 DNA: TGTGCCACCAGTGACCCCTCAAACAGCGAGCAGTACTTC
J gene: TRBJ1-5; clone size: NA; V gene: TRBV11-2; D gene: NA; CDR3 protein: CASSRLNQPQHF; CDR3 DNA: TGTGCCAGCAGCAGGCTTAATCAGCCCCAGCATTTT
J gene: TRBJ1-1; clone size: few; V gene: TRBV19; D gene: NA; CDR3 protein: CASSQGKDTEAFF; CDR3 DNA: TGTGCCAGTAGTCAGGGAAAGGACACTGAAGCTTTCTTT
J gene: TRBJ2-7; clone size: NA; V gene: TRBV4-1; D gene: NA; CDR3 protein: CASSQTRGSLHEQYF; CDR3 DNA: TGCGCCAGCAGCCAAACTAGGGGATCGCTCCACGAGCAGTACTTC
J gene: TRBJ2-5; clone size: once; V gene: TRBV11-2; D gene: TRBD2; CDR3 protein: CASSQAGTSGETQYF; CDR3 DNA: TGCGCCAGCAGCCAGGCCGGGACTAGCGGAGAGACCCAGTACTTC
J gene: TRBJ1-1; clone size: many; V gene: TRBV29-1; D gene: NA; CDR3 protein: CSVEAGTTEAFF; CDR3 DNA: TGCAGCGTTGAGGCAGGAACCACTGAAGCTTTCTTT
J gene: TRBJ1-2; clone size: NA; V gene: TRBV2; D gene: TRBD1; CDR3 protein: CASTRDRFYGYTF; CDR3 DNA: TGTGCCAGCACTAGGGACAGATTCTATGGCTACACCTTC
J gene: TRBJ1-1; clone size: many; V gene: TRBV10-3; D gene: NA; CDR3 protein: CAITSGRKNTEAFF; CDR3 DNA: TGTGCCATCACCTCGGGACGGAAGAACACTGAAGCTTTCTTT
J gene: TRBJ1-4; clone size: NA; V gene: TRBV10-3; D gene: TRBD1; CDR3 protein: CAISDEGQAGEKLFF; CDR3 DNA: TGTGCCATCAGTGATGAGGGACAGGCAGGCGAAAAACTGTTTTTT
J gene: TRBJ2-2; clone size: many; V gene: TRBV20-1; D gene: NA; CDR3 protein: CSASLPGIGELFF; CDR3 DNA: TGCAGTGCTAGTCTCCCGGGGATCGGGGAGCTGTTTTTT
J gene: TRBJ2-5; clone size: once; V gene: TRBV15; D gene: NA; CDR3 protein: CATSRDLSQEIQYF; CDR3 DNA: TGTGCCACCAGCAGAGATCTCTCTCAAGAGATCCAGTACTTC
J gene: TRBJ1-5; clone size: many; V gene: TRBV2; D gene: TRBD1; CDR3 protein: CASSKQGTSNQPQHF; CDR3 DNA: TGTGCCAGCAGCAAACAGGGGACTTCCAATCAGCCCCAGCATTTT
J gene: TRBJ1-1; clone size: NA; V gene: TRBV5-6; D gene: TRBD1; CDR3 protein: CASSLVAGGEGITEAFF; CDR3 DNA: TGTGCCAGCAGCTTGGTGGCAGGGGGCGAAGGGATCACTGAAGCTTTCTTT
J gene: TRBJ2-2; clone size: once; V gene: TRBV10-3; D gene: NA; CDR3 protein: CAISEGTGAAGELFF; CDR3 DNA: TGTGCCATCAGTGAAGGGACGGGGGCGGCCGGGGAGCTGTTTTTT